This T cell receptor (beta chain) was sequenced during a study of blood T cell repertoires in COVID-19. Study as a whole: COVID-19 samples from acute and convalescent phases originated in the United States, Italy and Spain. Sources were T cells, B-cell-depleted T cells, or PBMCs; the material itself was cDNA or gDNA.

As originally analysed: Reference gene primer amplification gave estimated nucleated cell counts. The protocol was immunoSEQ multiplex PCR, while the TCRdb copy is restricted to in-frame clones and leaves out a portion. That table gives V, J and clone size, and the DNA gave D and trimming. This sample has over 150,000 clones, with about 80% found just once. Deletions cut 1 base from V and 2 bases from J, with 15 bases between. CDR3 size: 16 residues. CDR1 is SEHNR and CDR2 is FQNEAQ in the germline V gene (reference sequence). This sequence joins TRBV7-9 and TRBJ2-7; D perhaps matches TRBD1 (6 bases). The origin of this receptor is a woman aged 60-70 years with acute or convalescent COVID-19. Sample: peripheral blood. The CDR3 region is CASSLGVGRGPYEQYF. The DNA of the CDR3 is TGTGCCAGCAGCTTAGGGGTGGGCAGGGGCCCCTACGAGCAGTACTTC.